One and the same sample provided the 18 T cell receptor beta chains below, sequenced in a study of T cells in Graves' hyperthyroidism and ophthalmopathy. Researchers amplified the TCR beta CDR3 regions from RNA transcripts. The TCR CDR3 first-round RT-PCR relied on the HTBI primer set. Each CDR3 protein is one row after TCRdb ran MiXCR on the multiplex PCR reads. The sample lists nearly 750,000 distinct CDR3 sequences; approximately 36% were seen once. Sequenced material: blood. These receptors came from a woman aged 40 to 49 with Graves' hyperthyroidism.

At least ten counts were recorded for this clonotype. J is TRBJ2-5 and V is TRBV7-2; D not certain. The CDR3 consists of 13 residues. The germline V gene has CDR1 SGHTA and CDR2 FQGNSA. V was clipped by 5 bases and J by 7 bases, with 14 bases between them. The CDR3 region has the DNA TGTGCCAGCAGCCGAGACGTTACGTCGACCCAGTACTTC. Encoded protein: CASSRDVTSTQYF.

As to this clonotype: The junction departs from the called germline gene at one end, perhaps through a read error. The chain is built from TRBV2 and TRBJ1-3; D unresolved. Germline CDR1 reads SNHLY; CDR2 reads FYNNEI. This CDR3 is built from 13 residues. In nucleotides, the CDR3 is TGTGCCAGCAGTGCCCCCTCTGGAAGCACCATATATTTT. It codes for CASSAPSGSTIYF.

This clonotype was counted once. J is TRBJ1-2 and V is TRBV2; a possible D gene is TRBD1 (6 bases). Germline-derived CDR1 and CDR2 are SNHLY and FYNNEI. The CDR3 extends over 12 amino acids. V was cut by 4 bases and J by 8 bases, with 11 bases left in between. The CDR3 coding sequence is TGTGCCAGCAGTGGCAGGGGAGGAGGCTACACCTTC. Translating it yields CASSGRGGGYTF.

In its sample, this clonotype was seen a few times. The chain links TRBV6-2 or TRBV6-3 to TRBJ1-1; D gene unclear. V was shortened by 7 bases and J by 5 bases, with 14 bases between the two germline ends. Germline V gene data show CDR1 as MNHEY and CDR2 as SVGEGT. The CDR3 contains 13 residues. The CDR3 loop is CASKLEARTEAFF. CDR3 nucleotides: TGTGCCAGCAAGTTAGAGGCGAGGACTGAAGCTTTCTTT.

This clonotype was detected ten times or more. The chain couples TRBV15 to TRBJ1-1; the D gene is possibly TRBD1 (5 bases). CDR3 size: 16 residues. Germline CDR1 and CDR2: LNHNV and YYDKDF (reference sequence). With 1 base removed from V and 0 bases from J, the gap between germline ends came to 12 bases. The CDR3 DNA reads TGTGCCACCAGCAGAGCCCCGCGACAGTTGAACACTGAAGCTTTCTTT. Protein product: CATSRAPRQLNTEAFF.

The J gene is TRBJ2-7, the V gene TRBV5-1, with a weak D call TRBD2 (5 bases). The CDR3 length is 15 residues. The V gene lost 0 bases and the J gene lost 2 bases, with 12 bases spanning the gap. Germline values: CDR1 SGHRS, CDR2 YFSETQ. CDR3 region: CASSLGTWRAYEQYF. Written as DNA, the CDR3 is TGCGCCAGCAGCTTGGGGACGTGGCGGGCCTACGAGCAGTACTTC.

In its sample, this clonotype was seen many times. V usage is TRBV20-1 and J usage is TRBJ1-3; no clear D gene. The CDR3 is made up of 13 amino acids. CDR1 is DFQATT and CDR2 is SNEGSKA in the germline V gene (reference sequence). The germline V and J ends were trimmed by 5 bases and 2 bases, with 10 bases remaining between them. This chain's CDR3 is CSAPGPTGNTIYF. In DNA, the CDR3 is TGCAGTGCTCCGGGCCCAACTGGAAACACCATATATTTT.

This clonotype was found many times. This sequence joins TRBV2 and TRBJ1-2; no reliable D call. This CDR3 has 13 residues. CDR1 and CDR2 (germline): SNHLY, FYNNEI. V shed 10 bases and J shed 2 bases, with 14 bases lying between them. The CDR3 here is CATVLDENYGYTF. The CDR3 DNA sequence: TGTGCCACCGTCCTCGATGAGAACTATGGCTACACCTTC.

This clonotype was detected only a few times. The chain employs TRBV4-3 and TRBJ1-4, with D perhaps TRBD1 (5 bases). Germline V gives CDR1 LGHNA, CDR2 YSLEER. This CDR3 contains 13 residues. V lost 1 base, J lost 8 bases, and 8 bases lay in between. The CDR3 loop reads CASSQGGDEKLFF. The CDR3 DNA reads TGCGCCAGCAGCCAAGGAGGGGACGAAAAACTGTTTTTT.

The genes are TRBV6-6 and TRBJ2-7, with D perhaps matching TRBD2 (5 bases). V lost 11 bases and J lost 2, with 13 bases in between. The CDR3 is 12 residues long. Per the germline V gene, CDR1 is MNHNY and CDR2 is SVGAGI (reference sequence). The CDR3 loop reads CAGGREPYEQYF. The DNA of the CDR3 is TGTGCCGGCGGACGGGAACCCTACGAGCAGTACTTC.

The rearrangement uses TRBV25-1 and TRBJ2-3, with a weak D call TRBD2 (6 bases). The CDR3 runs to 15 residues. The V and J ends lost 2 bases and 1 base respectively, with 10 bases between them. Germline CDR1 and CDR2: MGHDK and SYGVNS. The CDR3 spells CASSEGGGGTDTQYF. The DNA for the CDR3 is TGTGCCAGCAGTGAAGGTGGCGGGGGCACAGATACGCAGTATTTT.

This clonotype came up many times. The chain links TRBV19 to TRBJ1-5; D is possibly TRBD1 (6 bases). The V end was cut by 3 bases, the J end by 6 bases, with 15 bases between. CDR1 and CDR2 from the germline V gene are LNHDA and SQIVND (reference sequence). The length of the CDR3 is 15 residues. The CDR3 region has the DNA TGTGCCAGTAGTATTGATGGCGGGGGGCCTCAGCCCCAGCATTTT. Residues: CASSIDGGGPQPQHF.

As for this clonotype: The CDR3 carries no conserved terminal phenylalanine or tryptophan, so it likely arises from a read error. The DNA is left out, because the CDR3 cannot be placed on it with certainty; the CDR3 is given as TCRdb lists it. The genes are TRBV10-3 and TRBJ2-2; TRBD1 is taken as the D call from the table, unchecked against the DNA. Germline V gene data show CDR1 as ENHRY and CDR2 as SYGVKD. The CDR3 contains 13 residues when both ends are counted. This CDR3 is CAIRGGNTGELLL.

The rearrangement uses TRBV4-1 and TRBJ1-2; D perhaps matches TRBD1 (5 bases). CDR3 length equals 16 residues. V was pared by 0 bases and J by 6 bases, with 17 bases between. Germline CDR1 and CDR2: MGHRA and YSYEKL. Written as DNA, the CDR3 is TGCGCCAGCAGCCAAGATCTGGCGGGCAGGGTCCATGGCTACACCTTC. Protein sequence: CASSQDLAGRVHGYTF.

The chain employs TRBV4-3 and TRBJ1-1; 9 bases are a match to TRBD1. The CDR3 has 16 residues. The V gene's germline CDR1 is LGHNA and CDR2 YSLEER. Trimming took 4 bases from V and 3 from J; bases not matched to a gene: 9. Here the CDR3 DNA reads TGCGCCAGCAGCCGTACAGGGGGCTTGATGGACACTGAAGCTTTCTTT. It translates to CASSRTGGLMDTEAFF.

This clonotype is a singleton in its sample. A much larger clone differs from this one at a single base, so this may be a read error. CDR3: CAISGFSNQPQHF. CDR3 in DNA: TGTGCCATCAGTGGTTTTAGCAATCAGCCCCAGCATTTT. The rearrangement links TRBV10-3 to TRBJ1-5; D ambiguous. The CDR3 is made up of 13 amino acids. Germline V gene sequence: CDR1 ENHRY, CDR2 SYGVKD. The V end was cut by 4 bases, the J end by 0 bases, with 4 bases between.

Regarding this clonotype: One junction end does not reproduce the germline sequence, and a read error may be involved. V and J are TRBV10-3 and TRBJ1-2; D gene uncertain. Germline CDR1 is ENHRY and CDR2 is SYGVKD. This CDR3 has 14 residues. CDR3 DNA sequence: TGTGCCATCGGTGACTCCGGGCCCTCCTATGGCTACGCCTTC. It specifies CAIGDSGPSYGYAF.

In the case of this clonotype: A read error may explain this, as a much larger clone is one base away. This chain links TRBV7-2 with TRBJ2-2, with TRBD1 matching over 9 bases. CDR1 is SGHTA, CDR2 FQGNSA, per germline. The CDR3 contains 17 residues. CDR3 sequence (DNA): TGTGCCAGCAGCTTAAGGGCGGGACAGGGCAACACCGGGAAGCTGTTTTTT. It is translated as CASSLRAGQGNTGKLFF.